The 26 T cell receptor beta chains given below trace back to one sample, sequenced in a study of response to subunit inactivated influenza vaccine. In TCRdb, the RT-PCR reads were re-called with MiXCR into one record per CDR3 protein. The sample holds about 480,000 distinct CDR3 sequences, 10% to 15% seen once. This specimen consisted of PBMCs from blood, obtained about 6 weeks after vaccination. These receptors were taken from a middle-aged man who received an inactivated influenza vaccine.

This rearrangement joins TRBV10-3 to TRBJ2-3; D perhaps matches TRBD2 (5 bases). In germline, CDR1 is ENHRY, CDR2 SYGVKD. This CDR3 has 14 residues. V was cut by 6 bases and J by 4 bases, with 14 bases left in between. In nucleotides, the CDR3 is TGTGCCATCAGGGACGTAGCGTCTCCAGATACGCAGTATTTT. Protein product: CAIRDVASPDTQYF.

This clonotype occurred a few times. J is TRBJ2-2 and V is TRBV9; weak D call: TRBD2 (5 bases). The CDR3 extends over 15 amino acids. Trimming left V 0 bases short and J 4 bases short, with 10 bases between. Germline V gene data show CDR1 as SGDLS and CDR2 as YYNGEE. Here the CDR3 reads CASSVDGLITGELFF. The CDR3 bases are TGTGCCAGCAGCGTAGATGGACTTATCACCGGGGAGCTGTTTTTT. Drawing the rest from reference TRBV9 and TRBJ2-2, the complete variable domain is DSGVTQTPKHLITATGQRVTLRCSPRSGDLSVYWYQQSLDQGLQFLIQYYNGEERAKGNILERFSAQQFPDLHSELNLSSLELGDSALYFCASSVDGLITGELFFGEGSRLTVL.

This sequence joins TRBV20-1 and TRBJ2-1; 11 bases line up with TRBD2. Germline trimming cut 5 bases from V and 7 bases from J; bases unmatched to any gene: 7. In germline, CDR1 is DFQATT, CDR2 SNEGSKA (reference sequence). This CDR3 has 14 residues. CDR3 amino acids: CSAPLAGVRNEQFF. The CDR3 DNA sequence: TGCAGTGCTCCACTAGCGGGAGTTAGAAATGAGCAGTTCTTC.

This clonotype was observed many times. This chain joins TRBV10-3 and TRBJ2-1; 9 nucleotides line up with TRBD2. The CDR3 length is 16 residues. Germline lookup yields CDR1 ENHRY and CDR2 SYGVKD. V was pared by 4 bases and J by 6 bases, with 10 bases of the junction left unmatched. DNA for the CDR3: TGTGCCATCAGTGGTACTAGCGGGCGGGGCCCCAATGAGCAGTTCTTC. It is translated as CAISGTSGRGPNEQFF.

In its sample, this clonotype was seen many times. The chain joins TRBV20-1 to TRBJ2-5; D remains unclear. Germline V gene sequence: CDR1 DFQATT, CDR2 SNEGSKA (reference sequence). V was trimmed by 7 bases and J by 1 base, leaving 7 bases between them. The CDR3 consists of 11 residues. CDR3 DNA: TGCAGTGATGGCGGCCAAGAGACCCAGTACTTC. The encoded protein is CSDGGQETQYF.

The rearrangement uses TRBV11-1 and TRBJ2-2; the match to TRBD2 covers 8 bases. Trimming took 5 bases from V and 3 from J; bases not matched to a gene: 14. In germline, CDR1 is SGHAT, CDR2 FQDESV (reference sequence). There are 18 residues in the CDR3. The CDR3, as DNA: TGTGCCAGCAGCCCGGGACTAGTTTGGCTTTCGGACACCGGGGAGCTGTTTTTT. Its translation: CASSPGLVWLSDTGELFF.

This chain joins TRBV18 and TRBJ1-5; 8 bases map to TRBD1. Trimming cost V 6 bases and J 0 bases; bases outside gene matches: 1. In germline, CDR1 is KGHSH, CDR2 LQKENI. The CDR3 consists of 14 residues. DNA of the CDR3: TGTGCCAGCTCGACAGGGGTTAGCAATCAGCCCCAGCATTTT. Its translation is CASSTGVSNQPQHF.

This clonotype has more than one count but fewer than ten. This chain links TRBV9 with TRBJ1-3; no reliable D call. The germline V gene has CDR1 SGDLS and CDR2 YYNGEE. This CDR3 spans 13 amino acids. With 5 bases removed from V and 0 bases from J, the gap between germline ends came to 6 bases. For the CDR3, the DNA is TGTGCCAGCAGACCAAGCTCTGGAAACACCATATATTTT. Residues: CASRPSSGNTIYF.

The chain links TRBV20-1 to TRBJ2-5; 12 nucleotides agree with TRBD1. Germline CDR1 reads DFQATT; CDR2 reads SNEGSKA (reference sequence). The J segment lost 6 bases and the V segment lost 5 bases, leaving 19 bases of the junction unmatched. The CDR3 is 18 residues long. The CDR3 here is CSALPGQGAPSGKQTQYF. The CDR3 DNA sequence: TGCAGTGCTCTTCCGGGACAGGGGGCGCCTAGCGGCAAACAGACCCAGTACTTC.

The table lists this clonotype with a few counts. The V call is TRBV9, the J call TRBJ2-1, with D perhaps TRBD2 (5 bases). The CDR3 consists of 16 residues. V was cut by 2 bases and J by 3 bases, with 15 bases left in between. CDR1 is SGDLS and CDR2 is YYNGEE in the germline V gene. The CDR3 nucleotides are TGTGCCAGCAGCGTTTCGGGGATTCCCGTCTACAATGAGCAGTTCTTC. This translates into CASSVSGIPVYNEQFF.

This clonotype occurred a few times. V gene TRBV28 combines with J gene TRBJ1-5, with D perhaps TRBD1 (6 bases). This CDR3 comprises 17 residues. Germline V gives CDR1 MDHEN, CDR2 SYDVKM. Trimming removed 2 bases at V and 5 bases at J, with 19 bases between. The CDR3 bases are TGTGCCAGCAGTTTACTCCCGGGGTCAGGGGAGGATCAGCCCCAGCATTTT. Translation: CASSLLPGSGEDQPQHF. Full variable domain (rest looked up from reference TRBV28 and TRBJ1-5): DVKVTQSSRYLVKRTGEKVFLECVQDMDHENMFWYRQDPGLGLRLIYFSYDVKMKEKGDIPEGYSVSREKKERFSLILESASTNQTSMYLCASSLLPGSGEDQPQHFGDGTRLSIL.

At least ten counts were recorded for this clonotype. The chain links TRBV12-3 or TRBV12-4 to TRBJ2-3, with TRBD1 matching over 10 bases. The CDR3 extends over 15 amino acids. Trimming at V came to 6 bases and at J to 4 bases, leaving 7 bases not matched to a gene. CDR3 bases: TGTGCCAGCAGCCCCCGGGACAGGGGCCCAGATACGCAGTATTTT. Its translation: CASSPRDRGPDTQYF.

This clonotype was found a few times. The chain combines TRBV4-3 with TRBJ1-1; D is unclear. The CDR3 totals 15 residues. The V end was cut by 1 base, the J end by 5 bases, with 14 bases between. Germline CDR1 reads LGHNA; CDR2 reads YSLEER. The CDR3 nucleotides are TGCGCCAGCAGCCAAGGGACGGCGAAAGGGACTGAAGCTTTCTTT. This translates into CASSQGTAKGTEAFF.

This clonotype was found a few times. The V gene is TRBV29-1, the J gene TRBJ1-1, with D hard to call. The CDR3 sequence is 13 residues long. V was shortened by 3 bases and J by 1 base, with 9 bases between the two germline ends. The germline gives CDR1 SQVTM, CDR2 ANQGSEA. CDR3: CSVEDRQNTEAFF. The CDR3 region has the DNA TGCAGCGTTGAGGATAGACAGAACACTGAAGCTTTCTTT.

This clonotype appeared a few times. The chain carries TRBV6-6 and TRBJ2-2; D is tentatively TRBD1 or TRBD2 (5 bases each). CDR1 is MNHNY, CDR2 SVGAGI, per germline (reference sequence). This CDR3 comprises 13 residues. The germline V and J ends were trimmed by 11 bases and 0 bases, with 10 bases remaining between them. DNA for the CDR3: TGTGCCGGGGGAAAGGCGAACACCGGGGAGCTGTTTTTT. It codes for CAGGKANTGELFF.

The chain links TRBV6-2 or TRBV6-3 to TRBJ2-7, with 7 nucleotides matching TRBD2. Germline CDR1 and CDR2: MNHEY and SVGEGT. This CDR3 is built from 15 residues. The junction had 11 bases not matched to a gene; V was cut back by 2 bases and J by 7 bases. The CDR3 nucleotides read TGTGCCAGCAGTTACACCGTGGGGCAGGGAGGGGAGCAGTACTTC. Translation: CASSYTVGQGGEQYF.

This clonotype has a handful of counts. The V gene is TRBV18, the J gene TRBJ2-7; 8 nucleotides align to TRBD1. Germline CDR1 is KGHSH and CDR2 is LQKENI. This CDR3 spans 17 amino acids. Unmatched junction bases numbered 12, after V lost 3 bases and J lost 2 bases. CDR3 in DNA: TGTGCCAGCTCACCCGCCGGGACAGGCCTAGGAGCCTACGAGCAGTACTTC. This gives the protein CASSPAGTGLGAYEQYF. The full variable domain, rest sourced from reference TRBV18 and TRBJ2-7, is NAGVMQNPRHLVRRRGQEARLRCSPMKGHSHVYWYRQLPEEGLKFMVYLQKENIIDESGMPKERFSAEFPKEGPSILRIQQVVRGDSAAYFCASSPAGTGLGAYEQYFGPGTRLTVT.

The chain uses TRBV7-2 and TRBJ2-6; 10 bases fit TRBD2. V dropped 0 bases and J dropped 2; count of bases not matched to a gene: 10. Germline values: CDR1 SGHTA, CDR2 FQGNSA. The CDR3 has 20 residues. This CDR3 reads CASSLAHRLAGVAGANVLTF. The CDR3 nucleotides read TGTGCCAGCAGCTTAGCGCACAGGCTAGCGGGAGTAGCTGGGGCCAACGTCCTGACTTTC.

This chain joins TRBV6-2 or TRBV6-3 and TRBJ2-7; no clear D gene. From germline, CDR1 is MNHEY and CDR2 SVGEGT. This CDR3 is built from 15 residues. V was shortened by 5 bases and J by 5 bases, with 19 bases between the two germline ends. The CDR3 DNA reads TGTGCCAGCAGTGGAAGCAGCCTGTCCCCCCACGAGCAGTACTTC. Its translation is CASSGSSLSPHEQYF.

This clonotype has ten or more counts. The rearrangement joins TRBV20-1 to TRBJ1-1; a weak D match, TRBD1 (5 bases). Trimming cost V 8 bases and J 4 bases, with 17 bases left between them. Germline CDR1 is DFQATT and CDR2 is SNEGSKA (reference sequence). This CDR3 is 13 amino acids long. CDR3 protein: CSRYRDSSTEAFF. The CDR3 DNA reads TGCAGTCGATACCGGGACTCCAGCACTGAAGCTTTCTTT.

This clonotype has only a few counts. V gene TRBV7-8 combines with J gene TRBJ2-2, with no clear D. CDR1 and CDR2 from the germline V gene are SGHVS and FQNEAQ. The CDR3 is 13 amino acids. Trimming removed 8 bases at V and 4 bases at J, with 11 bases between. This CDR3 is CASGEQSTGELFF. CDR3 coding DNA: TGTGCCAGCGGAGAACAGTCCACCGGGGAGCTGTTTTTT. Based on the CDR3 plus reference TRBV7-8 and TRBJ2-2, the full variable domain is GAGVSQSPRYKVAKRGQDVALRCDPISGHVSLFWYQQALGQGPEFLTYFQNEAQLDKSGLPSDRFFAERPEGSVSTLKIQRTQQEDSAVYLCASGEQSTGELFFGEGSRLTVL.

This clonotype has only a few counts. The chain combines TRBV10-3 with TRBJ1-1; no definite D call. Trimming left V 3 bases short and J 2 bases short, with 10 bases between. From germline, CDR1 is ENHRY and CDR2 SYGVKD. This CDR3 spans 14 amino acids. CDR3 amino acids: CAISDQAINTEAFF. The CDR3 DNA reads as TGTGCCATCAGTGACCAGGCAATCAACACTGAAGCTTTCTTT.

In its sample, this clonotype was seen a few times. This sequence joins TRBV7-8 and TRBJ2-3; TRBD2 might be the D (5 bases). The CDR3 loop spans 14 amino acids. Germline V CDR1 and CDR2: SGHVS, FQNEAQ. With 6 bases removed from V and 2 bases from J, the gap between germline ends came to 12 bases. The DNA of the CDR3 is TGTGCCAGCAGTCCAACGGAGGCCACAGATACGCAGTATTTT. Protein product: CASSPTEATDTQYF.

V is TRBV12-3 or TRBV12-4 and J is TRBJ2-2; 10 bases map to TRBD2. This CDR3 region has 17 residues. V lost 5 bases to trimming and J lost 5 bases; unmatched junction nucleotides: 11. The DNA of the CDR3 is TGTGCCAGCAGTCCGCCTCAAGCGGGGGGGAGAACCGGGGAGCTGTTTTTT. This encodes CASSPPQAGGRTGELFF.

This clonotype was seen only a few times. This chain uses TRBV4-1 with TRBJ2-3, with 9 bases identical to TRBD2. The CDR3 totals 18 residues. The germline gives CDR1 MGHRA, CDR2 YSYEKL. V dropped 6 bases and J dropped 2; count of bases not matched to a gene: 15. The CDR3, as DNA: TGCGCCAGCAGAACCGACCTTTTAGCGGGGGAAAACACAGATACGCAGTATTTT. As protein: CASRTDLLAGENTDTQYF.

This clonotype was observed a few times. J is TRBJ2-5 and V is TRBV7-2; TRBD1 matches 10 bases. The CDR3 spans 15 residues. V lost 6 bases to trimming and J lost 3 bases; unmatched junction nucleotides: 7. Germline V gene sequence: CDR1 SGHTA, CDR2 FQGNSA. DNA of the CDR3: TGTGCCAGCAGGCGTCCGGGACAGGGGAAAGAGACCCAGTACTTC. Amino acids: CASRRPGQGKETQYF.